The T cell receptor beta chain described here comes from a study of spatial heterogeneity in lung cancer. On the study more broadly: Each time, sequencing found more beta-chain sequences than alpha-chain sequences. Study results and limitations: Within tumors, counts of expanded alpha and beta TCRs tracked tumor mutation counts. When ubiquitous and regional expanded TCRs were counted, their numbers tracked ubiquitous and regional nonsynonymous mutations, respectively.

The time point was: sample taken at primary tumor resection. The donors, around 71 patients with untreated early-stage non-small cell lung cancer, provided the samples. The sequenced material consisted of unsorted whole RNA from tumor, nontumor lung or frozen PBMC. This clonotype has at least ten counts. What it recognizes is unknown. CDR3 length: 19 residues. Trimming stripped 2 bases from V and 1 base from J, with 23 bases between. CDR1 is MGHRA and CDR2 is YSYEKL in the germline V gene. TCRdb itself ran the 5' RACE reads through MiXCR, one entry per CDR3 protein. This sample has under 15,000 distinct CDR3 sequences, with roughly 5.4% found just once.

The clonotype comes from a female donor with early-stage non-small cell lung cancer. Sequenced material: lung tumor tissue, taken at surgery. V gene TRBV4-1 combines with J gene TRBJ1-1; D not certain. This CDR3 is CASSQRDLPRRRTNTEAFF. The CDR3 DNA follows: TGCGCCAGCAGCCAACGAGATCTCCCTAGGCGAAGGACGAACACTGAAGCTTTCTTT.